These T cell receptor beta chains were read from a single sample in a study of early T cells in non-severe SARS-CoV-2 infection. One entry per CDR3 protein, called by TCRdb with MiXCR from the 5' RACE reads. The sample lists about 68,000 distinct CDR3 sequences, 9.5% to 15% occurring once. The sample consisted of whole blood. These TCRs come from an adult who was a healthcare worker with PCR-confirmed SARS-CoV-2 infection or an uninfected control (not recorded which). The CDR3 runs from the conserved cysteine through the conserved F or W. D genes are given only for firm matches. Some rows have no size entry. The others give once, few or many, or a class for an expanded clone.

TRBJ2-1 TRBV9 TRBD1 few CASSVALTGKSQSEQFF TGTGCCAGCAGCGTAGCTCTGACAGGGAAGTCGCAGAGTGAGCAGTTCTTC
TRBJ2-1 TRBV29-1 TRBD2 . CSVHVAGSYNEQFF TGCAGCGTGCATGTAGCGGGCTCCTACAATGAGCAGTTCTTC
TRBJ2-7 TRBV19 TRBD1 many CASSIMDRGGYEQYF TGTGCCAGTAGTATCATGGACAGGGGCGGATACGAGCAGTACTTC
TRBJ2-3 TRBV18 . many CASSPVGSTDTQYF TGTGCCAGCTCACCAGTCGGTAGCACAGATACGCAGTATTTT
TRBJ2-7 TRBV28 . . CASSAGFYEQYF TGTGCCAGCAGCGCCGGGTTCTACGAGCAGTACTTC
TRBJ1-1 TRBV12-3/TRBV12-4 . . CASSLLGPNTEAFF TGTGCCAGCAGTTTGCTGGGACCGAACACTGAAGCTTTCTTT
TRBJ1-2 TRBV11-2 . many CASSSIRGIGYGYTF TGTGCCAGCAGCTCCATCCGGGGAATCGGGTATGGCTACACCTTC
TRBJ2-3 TRBV7-3 TRBD2 . CASSFRGGSPDF TGTGCCAGCAGCTTCCGCGGGGGGTCCCCAGATTTT
TRBJ1-1 TRBV29-1 . once CSVELLPNTEAFF TGCAGCGTTGAACTACTTCCTAACACTGAAGCTTTCTTT
TRBJ2-3 TRBV12-3/TRBV12-4 . few CASSLRGGPGTQYF TGTGCCAGCAGTTTAAGGGGAGGCCCCGGTACGCAGTATTTT
TRBJ2-7 TRBV25-1 . . CASGSLAEQYF TGTGCCAGCGGCTCCCTGGCAGAGCAGTACTTC
TRBJ2-2 TRBV10-1 . . CASRTNTGELFF TGCGCCAGCAGGACAAACACCGGGGAGCTGTTTTTT
TRBJ2-1 TRBV5-1 TRBD1 . CASNWGTGQNEQFF TGCGCCAGCAACTGGGGGACAGGGCAGAATGAGCAGTTCTTC
TRBJ1-6 TRBV15 . . CATSRDRGVNSPLHF TGTGCCACCAGCAGAGATCGGGGGGTTAATTCACCCCTCCACTTT
TRBJ1-3 TRBV27 TRBD1 . CASSPGQGGYSGNTIYF TGTGCCAGCAGTCCCGGACAGGGAGGCTACTCTGGAAACACCATATATTTT
TRBJ1-2 TRBV3-1 . few CASSQGFGGYTF TGTGCCAGCAGCCAAGGTTTTGGTGGCTACACCTTC
TRBJ1-2 TRBV27 . . CASNYGYTF TGTGCCAGCAATTATGGCTACACCTTC
TRBJ1-5 TRBV7-8 . few CASSVAGTNQPQHF TGTGCCAGCAGCGTAGCCGGAACCAATCAGCCCCAGCATTTT
TRBJ1-6 TRBV4-3 . few CASSQDQEQGLPWRSAYNSPLHF TGCGCCAGCAGCCAAGATCAAGAACAGGGATTACCCTGGAGGTCAGCCTATAATTCACCCCTCCACTTT
TRBJ1-5 TRBV6-2/TRBV6-3 TRBD1 . CASSYGQGVNQPQHF TGTGCCAGCAGTTACGGACAGGGAGTTAATCAGCCCCAGCATTTT
TRBJ1-2 TRBV4-1 TRBD1 . CASSQEQGANGYTF TGCGCCAGCAGCCAAGAGCAGGGGGCGAATGGCTACACCTTC
TRBJ2-1 TRBV29-1 TRBD2 . CSVAAGDYNEQFF TGCAGCGTTGCAGCGGGGGATTACAATGAGCAGTTCTTC
TRBJ1-4 TRBV20-1 . many CSARQTENEKLFF TGCAGTGCTAGACAAACAGAGAATGAAAAACTGTTTTTT
TRBJ1-1 TRBV20-1 . few CSARDARQNTEAFF TGCAGTGCTAGAGATGCCAGGCAGAACACTGAAGCTTTCTTT
TRBJ2-5 TRBV18 . many CASSVQQETQYF TGTGCCAGCTCAGTCCAGCAAGAGACCCAGTACTTC
TRBJ2-1 TRBV25-1 TRBD1 . CASSDPQGHNEQFF TGTGCCAGCAGTGACCCACAGGGGCACAATGAGCAGTTCTTC
TRBJ1-2 TRBV29-1 . few CSVEMGWTPNYGYTF TGCAGCGTTGAAATGGGGTGGACTCCTAACTATGGCTACACCTTC
TRBJ1-3 TRBV29-1 . few CSAGSGLNTIYF TGCAGCGCCGGATCGGGGCTCAACACCATATATTTT
TRBJ2-1 TRBV7-8 TRBD1 . CASSLVRTGQANEQFF TGTGCCAGCAGCTTAGTCCGGACAGGGCAGGCCAATGAGCAGTTCTTC
TRBJ2-7 TRBV6-6 . many CASRTGTRSYEQYF TGTGCCAGCAGGACCGGGACCCGCTCCTACGAGCAGTACTTC
TRBJ2-5 TRBV12-3/TRBV12-4 . many CASSSGRAQYF TGTGCCAGCAGCAGTGGCCGAGCCCAGTACTTC
TRBJ2-3 TRBV27 . few CASSLNGGRANTQYF TGTGCCAGCAGTTTAAATGGTGGCCGAGCGAATACGCAGTATTTT
TRBJ1-1 TRBV12-3/TRBV12-4 . few CASSLAGDTEAFF TGTGCCAGCAGCCTGGCGGGGGACACTGAAGCTTTCTTT
TRBJ1-1 TRBV29-1 TRBD1 many CSVDRGAEAFF TGCAGCGTCGACAGGGGCGCTGAAGCTTTCTTT
TRBJ2-7 TRBV6-6 TRBD1 . CASSYGDSSEQYF TGTGCCAGCAGTTATGGGGACAGTTCCGAGCAGTACTTC
TRBJ2-3 TRBV9 TRBD2 . CASSVFPRASGLSTDTQYF TGTGCCAGCAGCGTATTCCCCAGAGCTAGCGGGCTTAGCACAGATACGCAGTATTTT
TRBJ2-2 TRBV7-3 . . CASGSGGELFF TGTGCCTCTGGGTCGGGCGGGGAGCTGTTTTTT
TRBJ1-5 TRBV10-2 . few CASSPNLGQPQHF TGCGCCAGCAGCCCGAACCTGGGGCAGCCCCAGCATTTT
TRBJ1-1 TRBV7-8 TRBD1 few CASSFETGGGTEAFF TGTGCCAGCAGCTTCGAGACAGGGGGCGGGACTGAAGCTTTCTTT
TRBJ1-1 TRBV18 . . CASSPNQGNTEAFF TGTGCCAGCTCACCCAATCAAGGGAACACTGAAGCTTTCTTT
TRBJ2-1 TRBV11-2 TRBD2 many CASSPLLLAGYNEQFF TGTGCCAGCAGCCCACTTCTCCTAGCGGGGTACAATGAGCAGTTCTTC
TRBJ1-3 TRBV9 . . CASSPPFGTIYF TGTGCCAGCAGCCCACCGTTCGGCACCATATATTTT
TRBJ2-7 TRBV12-3/TRBV12-4 . many CASSPRPTYEQYF TGTGCCAGCAGCCCCAGACCGACCTACGAGCAGTACTTC
TRBJ2-3 TRBV11-3 . many CASSLTTDNTQYF TGTGCCAGCAGCTTAACGACAGACAATACGCAGTATTTT
TRBJ1-1 TRBV20-1 . few CSARRGFNEAFF TGCAGTGCCCGCCGGGGGTTTAATGAAGCTTTCTTT
TRBJ2-3 TRBV6-1 TRBD2 many CASSDGLAGGTSTDTQYF TGTGCCAGCAGTGATGGGCTAGCGGGGGGAACTAGCACAGATACGCAGTATTTT
TRBJ2-2 TRBV11-3 . . CASSPGPSTVELFF TGTGCCAGCAGCCCAGGCCCCTCAACGGTGGAGCTGTTTTTT
TRBJ1-6 TRBV4-3 . . CASSQSHPSYNSPLHF TGCGCCAGCAGCCAATCGCATCCCTCCTATAATTCACCCCTCCACTTT